These 5 T cell receptor beta chains were sequenced from one sample in a study of blood T cell repertoires in COVID-19. Only in-frame clones appear in the TCRdb table, and some are missing; sequencing was by immunoSEQ multiplex PCR. The table lists about 400,000 clones, 80% to 90% of them singletons, with 1.5% to 2.5% in the top ten. Specimen: PBMCs or T cells enriched from blood (not recorded which). The receptors shown here come from a man aged 35-49 years in a cohort exposed to, infected with or recovered from COVID-19 (not recorded which).

The V gene is TRBV7-9, the J gene TRBJ2-1; TRBD2 agrees at 12 bases. The CDR3 consists of 16 residues. Germline lookup yields CDR1 SEHNR and CDR2 FQNEAQ (reference sequence). With V trimmed by 5 bases and J by 0 bases, 2 bases remained unmatched. CDR3 coding DNA: TGTGCCAGCAGCATACTAGCGGGGGGCTCCTACAATGAGCAGTTCTTC. Amino acids: CASSILAGGSYNEQFF.

This chain joins TRBV5-4 and TRBJ1-3; TRBD1 aligns across 8 bases. CDR3 length: 16 amino acids. Per germline, CDR1 SGHNT and CDR2 YYREEE (reference sequence). The V gene end was trimmed by 2 bases and the J gene end by 3 bases; junction bases not matched to a gene: 7. The CDR3 sequence: CASSFRTGRFGNTIYF. CDR3 sequence (DNA): TGTGCCAGCAGCTTTCGGACAGGGCGGTTTGGAAACACCATATATTTT.

V gene TRBV28 combines with J gene TRBJ2-3; TRBD1 matches 7 bases. Germline loops: CDR1 MDHEN, CDR2 SYDVKM. The CDR3 runs to 16 residues. V lost 7 bases, J lost 1 base, and 11 bases stayed unmatched. The CDR3 region has the DNA TGTGCCAGCACCCCTACACAGGGGTTAGGCACAGATACGCAGTATTTT. Translating gives CASTPTQGLGTDTQYF.

V usage is TRBV29-1 and J usage is TRBJ1-1; D perhaps matches TRBD1 (6 bases). This CDR3 is built from 13 residues. V was cut by 7 bases and J by 2 bases, with 14 bases left in between. Germline CDR1 reads SQVTM; CDR2 reads ANQGSEA. The CDR3 loop is CSGVDRDNTEAFF. CDR3 DNA sequence: TGCAGCGGTGTGGACAGAGATAACACTGAAGCTTTCTTT.

The chain has TRBV4-1 and TRBJ2-4; 7 nucleotides agree with TRBD2. This CDR3 contains 17 residues. Germline V gene data show CDR1 as MGHRA and CDR2 as YSYEKL. Trimming removed 0 bases from V and 0 bases from J; junction bases left unmatched: 5. Here the CDR3 DNA reads TGCGCCAGCAGCCAAGAAAGCGGGGCGAGAGCCAAAAACATTCAGTACTTC. The encoded protein is CASSQESGARAKNIQYF.